One T cell receptor beta chain is described in this entry. Antigen: not known. This CDR3 is built from 11 residues. The ends were cut back, 8 bases at V and 1 base at J, with 6 bases in the middle. Germline assignment: CDR1 MDHEN and CDR2 SYDVKM. The data belong to a study of shared clonotypes between healthy human individuals. Points from the study as a whole: It was anticipated that sequencing depth would influence how many clonotypes donors shared.

Profiling relied on immunoSEQ multiplex PCR, and the TCRdb table lists in-frame clones only, not all of them. The sample has 800,000 to 1,200,000 clones, around 78% seen once. Adult donors, all healthy and HIV-negative, had no recent acute infections or vaccinations. The clonotype originates from a man younger than 35 in good health. Some clones in this sample may be carry-over from other donors' samples. Sequencing was performed on memory CD4+ T cells from PBMCs. Subset denoted: CD45RA-negative fraction. V gene TRBV28 combines with J gene TRBJ2-7; D not certain. CDR3 in DNA: TGTGCCAGCGTGGGATCCTACGAGCAGTACTTC. This gives the protein CASVGSYEQYF.